This TCR beta chain appears in the sequencing data of a study of beta chain features in type 1 diabetes. Notes on the study in general: Patients with Type 1 diabetes showed moderately but significantly shorter TCRB CDR3s in all four CD4+ subsets. HLA effects on TCRB rearrangement stayed unresolved here.

The authors reverse transcribed all of the isolated RNA, so sequencing captured expressed TCRB transcripts. The table came from immunoSEQ multiplex PCR; TCRdb's copy has only in-frame clones and leaves some out. The profile shows 150,000 to 190,000 clones, about a tenth of them singletons. The CDR3 has 13 amino acids. V was pared by 7 bases and J by 7 bases, with 16 bases between. CDR1 is SNHLY and CDR2 is FYNNEI in the germline V gene. Every donor provided one heparinised blood draw, which averaged approximately 100 mL. Based on CD45RO/CCR7/CD25/CD127/CD95/CD27, CD4+ regulatory, stem cell-like memory, naive and central memory cells were sorted. In this sample, this clone turned up a few times. Its antigen is unidentified.

This receptor was identified in a young man with type 1 diabetes. The V and J genes are TRBV2 and TRBJ1-2; D unclear. What was sequenced was central memory CD4+ T cells from blood. The CDR3 sequence: CASIQAVPLGYTF. The CDR3 bases are TGTGCCAGCATCCAAGCGGTCCCCCTTGGCTACACCTTC.